This T cell receptor (beta chain) was obtained from a study of beta chain features in type 1 diabetes. Study at large: All samples yielded roughly 100 million examined sorted cells.

From germline, CDR1 is SGHRS and CDR2 YFSETQ. The V end was cut by 4 bases, the J end by 8 bases, with 17 bases between. The CDR3 is made up of 14 amino acids. The authors reverse transcribed all of the isolated RNA, so sequencing captured expressed TCRB transcripts. The assay was immunoSEQ multiplex PCR, and TCRdb's table has in-frame clones only and misses some. The sample carries 300,000 to 400,000 clones, 8% recorded once. The specimen sequenced was central memory CD4+ T cells from blood. The sequence derives from a woman between 18 and 30 years old in good health. This chain links TRBV5-1 with TRBJ2-3, with D possibly TRBD2 on 6 matching bases. The CDR3 region is CASSRDSATRTQYF. The CDR3 DNA reads TGCGCCAGCAGCCGGGACTCCGCGACCCGTACGCAGTATTTT.